Listed below are T cell receptor beta chains from one sample, sequenced in a study of T cell responses to AZD1222 COVID-19 vaccine. The method was immunoSEQ multiplex PCR; TCRdb's version includes in-frame clones alone and lacks a portion of them. The sample yields some 170,000 clones, roughly 92% seen once. The input for sequencing was peripheral blood, taken on day 0 of AZD1222 vaccination. The receptors originated from an adult in good health. Both conserved end residues are part of each CDR3. The order of the fields is CDR3 DNA, CDR3 protein, clone size, J gene, D gene, V gene. A D gene is named only where the DNA matches it firmly. A row's size may be missing; if present it is once, few, many or a size class.

TGCAGCGTCCGGGGGGGGAACACTGAAGCTTTCTTT	CSVRGGNTEAFF	once	TRBJ1-1	NA	TRBV29-1
TGCAGCGTTGCGCTCAGCCTGAACACTGAAGCTTTCTTT	CSVALSLNTEAFF	NA	TRBJ1-1	NA	TRBV29-1
TGTGCCAGCACCCGAGATGGACAGCCCCAGCATTTT	CASTRDGQPQHF	once	TRBJ1-5	NA	TRBV7-9
TGTGCCAGCAGCCTCAAAGTGAACACTGAAGCTTTCTTT	CASSLKVNTEAFF	NA	TRBJ1-1	NA	TRBV7-9
TGTGCCAGCAGCCAAGAGAATCCAGATACGCAGTATTTT	CASSQENPDTQYF	NA	TRBJ2-3	NA	TRBV14
TGTGCTAGTGGTTTGGTACTTAGCCCCAGGGGCGAATCTTATGGCTACACCTTC	CASGLVLSPRGESYGYTF	NA	TRBJ1-2	NA	TRBV12-5
TGTGCCAGCAGGACCGGGACAGGGGATTCACCCCTCCACTTT	CASRTGTGDSPLHF	once	TRBJ1-6	TRBD1	TRBV6-5
TGTGCCAGCAGGGTTACAGGCAACAATGAGCAGTTCTTC	CASRVTGNNEQFF	few	TRBJ2-1	NA	TRBV2
TGTGCCAGCAGTGATGGGCTAGCGGGAGGAGGTGAGCAGTTCTTC	CASSDGLAGGGEQFF	once	TRBJ2-1	TRBD2	TRBV2
TGTGCCACCAGTGATGGGACAGGGTCCGGTCAGCCCCAGCATTTT	CATSDGTGSGQPQHF	few	TRBJ1-5	TRBD1	TRBV24-1
TGCGCCAGCAGGGAATTACGCGGGAGGGCCGGCACAGATACGCAGTATTTT	CASRELRGRAGTDTQYF	NA	TRBJ2-3	TRBD2	TRBV5-1
TGTGCCAGCAGTTTCCTGACAGGGAACTATGGCTACACCTTC	CASSFLTGNYGYTF	NA	TRBJ1-2	TRBD1	TRBV6-5
TGTGCCAGCAGTTTATTCGGGTCGGAGACCCAGTACTTC	CASSLFGSETQYF	NA	TRBJ2-5	NA	TRBV27
TGTGCAAGTCGCCTCCGCCCCCGGGACCCGGCTGAAGCTTTCTTT	CASRLRPRDPAEAFF	NA	TRBJ1-1	NA	TRBV12-2
TGTGCCTGGAGTAAACAGGGAGTCGAGACCCAGTACTTC	CAWSKQGVETQYF	NA	TRBJ2-5	NA	TRBV30
TGTGCCAGCAGCCCCTCGGGTTACGAGCAGTACTTC	CASSPSGYEQYF	NA	TRBJ2-7	NA	TRBV14
TGTGCCACTGCGACAGGGTTCGATTCACCCCTCCACTTT	CATATGFDSPLHF	NA	TRBJ1-6	TRBD1	TRBV19
TGCGCCAGCAGCCCGTACACCAATCAGCCCCAGCATTTT	CASSPYTNQPQHF	NA	TRBJ1-5	NA	TRBV5-1
TGTGCCAGCAGCCTAGACCGGGACAGGGAACAGTACTTC	CASSLDRDREQYF	NA	TRBJ2-7	TRBD1	TRBV5-6
TGTGCCAGCAGCTTAGATCCGGGGAACTATGGCTACACCTTC	CASSLDPGNYGYTF	NA	TRBJ1-2	NA	TRBV11-3
TGTGCCAGCAGCAATATAAAGACTAGCCCCATTCAGTACTTC	CASSNIKTSPIQYF	once	TRBJ2-4	TRBD2	TRBV11-2
TGTGCCAGCAGCTTGGGGGGCGGGAGACCCTCCTACAATGAGCAGTTCTTC	CASSLGGGRPSYNEQFF	once	TRBJ2-1	TRBD2	TRBV5-4
TGCAGCGTTCAACCGGGACTTAACTATGGCTACACCTTC	CSVQPGLNYGYTF	NA	TRBJ1-2	NA	TRBV29-1
TGCGCCAGCAGCACTGGACTGGGACCACAGTACAATGAGCAGTTCTTC	CASSTGLGPQYNEQFF	once	TRBJ2-1	NA	TRBV5-1
TGTGCCAGCAGTTATACAGGGGGCCTTGAAGCTTTCTTT	CASSYTGGLEAFF	once	TRBJ1-1	TRBD1	TRBV12-3/TRBV12-4
TGCGCCAGCAGCTTAATCCCCGGGACAGGGGCCACCGGGGAGCTGTTTTTT	CASSLIPGTGATGELFF	NA	TRBJ2-2	TRBD1	TRBV5-1
TGTGCCAGCAGCGCGAGGTGGGGGAACACTGAAGCTTTCTTT	CASSARWGNTEAFF	NA	TRBJ1-1	NA	TRBV2
TGCAGTGCTCTGGGACTATTAGAGCAGTTCTTC	CSALGLLEQFF	NA	TRBJ2-1	TRBD2	TRBV20-1
TGTGCCAGCAGGATAACAGGGGGCCCGAACACTGAAGCTTTCTTT	CASRITGGPNTEAFF	NA	TRBJ1-1	TRBD1	TRBV6-5
TGTGCCAACTCTTCGGTAGGACCTCGCTCTGGGGCCAACGTCCTGACTTTC	CANSSVGPRSGANVLTF	NA	TRBJ2-6	NA	TRBV27
TGTGCCAGCAGCCGGGACACGAAGGGCGGCACTGAAGCTTTCTTT	CASSRDTKGGTEAFF	NA	TRBJ1-1	NA	TRBV9
TGTGCCAGTAGTAGAGGGCAATATGGCTACACCTTC	CASSRGQYGYTF	NA	TRBJ1-2	NA	TRBV19
TGTGCCAGCAGTCTAGCGGGAGCGGGCTCCTACAATGAGCAGTTCTTC	CASSLAGAGSYNEQFF	once	TRBJ2-1	TRBD2	TRBV5-4
TGTGCCAGCAGCCCGGGACAATCCCCCTATGGCTACACCTTC	CASSPGQSPYGYTF	NA	TRBJ1-2	NA	TRBV9